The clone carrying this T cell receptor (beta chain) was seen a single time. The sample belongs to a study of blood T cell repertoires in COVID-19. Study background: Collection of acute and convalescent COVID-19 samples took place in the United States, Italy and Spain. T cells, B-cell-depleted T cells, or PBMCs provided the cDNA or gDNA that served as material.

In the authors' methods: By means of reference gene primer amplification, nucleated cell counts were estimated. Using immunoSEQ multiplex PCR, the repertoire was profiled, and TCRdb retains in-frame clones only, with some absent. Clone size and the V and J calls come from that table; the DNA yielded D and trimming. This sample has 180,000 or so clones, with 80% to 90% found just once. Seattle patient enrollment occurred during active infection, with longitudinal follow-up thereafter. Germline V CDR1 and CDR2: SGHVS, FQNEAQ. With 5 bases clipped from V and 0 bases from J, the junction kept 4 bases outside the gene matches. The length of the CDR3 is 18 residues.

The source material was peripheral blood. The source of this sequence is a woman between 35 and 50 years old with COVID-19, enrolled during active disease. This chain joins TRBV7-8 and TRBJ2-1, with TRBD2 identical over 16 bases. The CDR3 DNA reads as TGTGCCAGCAGCCCGGGACTAGCGGGGGGGCCCTCCTACAATGAGCAGTTCTTC. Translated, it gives CASSPGLAGGPSYNEQFF.